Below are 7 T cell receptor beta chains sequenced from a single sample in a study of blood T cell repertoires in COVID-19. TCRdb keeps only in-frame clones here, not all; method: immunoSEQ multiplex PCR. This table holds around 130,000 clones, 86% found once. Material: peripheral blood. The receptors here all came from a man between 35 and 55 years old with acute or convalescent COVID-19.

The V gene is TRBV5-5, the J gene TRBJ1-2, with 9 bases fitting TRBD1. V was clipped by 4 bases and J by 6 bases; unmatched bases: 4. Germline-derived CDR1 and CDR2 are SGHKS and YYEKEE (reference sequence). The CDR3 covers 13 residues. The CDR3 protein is CASSLQGAHGYTF. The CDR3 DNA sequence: TGTGCCAGCAGCCTACAGGGGGCCCATGGCTACACCTTC. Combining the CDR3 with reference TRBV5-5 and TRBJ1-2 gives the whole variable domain DAGVTQSPTHLIKTRGQQVTLRCSPISGHKSVSWYQQVLGQGPQFIFQYYEKEERGRGNFPDRFSARQFPNYSSELNVNALLLGDSALYLCASSLQGAHGYTFGSGTRLTVV.

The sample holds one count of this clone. CDR3 DNA: TGCAGTGCTAGTTGGACTAGCCCGACGTCCTACAATGAGCAGTTCTTC. Encoded protein: CSASWTSPTSYNEQFF. The V call is TRBV20-1, the J call TRBJ2-1; 8 bases agree with TRBD2. Trimming cost V 3 bases and J 1 base; bases outside gene matches: 8. Looked up from germline, CDR1 is DFQATT and CDR2 is SNEGSKA (reference sequence). This CDR3 spans 16 amino acids.

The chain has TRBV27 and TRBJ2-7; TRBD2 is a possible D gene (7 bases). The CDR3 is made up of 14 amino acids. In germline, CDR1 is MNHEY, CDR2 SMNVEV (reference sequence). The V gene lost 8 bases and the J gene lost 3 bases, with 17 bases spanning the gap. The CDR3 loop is CASSLRGAGYEQYF. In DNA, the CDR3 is TGTGCCAGCTCCCTCCGGGGGGCGGGCTACGAGCAGTACTTC.

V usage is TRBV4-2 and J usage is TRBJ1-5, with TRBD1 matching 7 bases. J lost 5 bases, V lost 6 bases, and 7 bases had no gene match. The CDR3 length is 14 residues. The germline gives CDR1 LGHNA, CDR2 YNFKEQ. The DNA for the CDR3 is TGTGCCAGCAGGGGAGACAGGGAACATCAGCCCCAGCATTTT. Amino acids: CASRGDREHQPQHF.

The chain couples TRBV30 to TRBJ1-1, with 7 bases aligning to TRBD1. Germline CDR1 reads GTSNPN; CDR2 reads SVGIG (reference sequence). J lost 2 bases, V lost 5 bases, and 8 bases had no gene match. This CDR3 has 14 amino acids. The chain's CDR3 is CAWAPRDRNTEAFF. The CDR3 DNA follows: TGTGCCTGGGCACCCCGGGACAGAAACACTGAAGCTTTCTTT. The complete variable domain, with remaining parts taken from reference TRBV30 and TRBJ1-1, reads SQTIHQWPATLVQPVGSPLSLECTVEGTSNPNLYWYRQAAGRGLQLLFYSVGIGQISSEVPQNLSASRPQDRQFILSSKKLLLSDSGFYLCAWAPRDRNTEAFFGQGTRLTVV.

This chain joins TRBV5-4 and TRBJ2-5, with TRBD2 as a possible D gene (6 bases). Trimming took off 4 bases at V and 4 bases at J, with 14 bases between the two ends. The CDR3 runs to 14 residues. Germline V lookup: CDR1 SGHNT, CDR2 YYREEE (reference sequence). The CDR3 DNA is TGTGCCAGCAGCGCCGGGACTGGGGGAGAGACCCAGTACTTC. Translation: CASSAGTGGETQYF.

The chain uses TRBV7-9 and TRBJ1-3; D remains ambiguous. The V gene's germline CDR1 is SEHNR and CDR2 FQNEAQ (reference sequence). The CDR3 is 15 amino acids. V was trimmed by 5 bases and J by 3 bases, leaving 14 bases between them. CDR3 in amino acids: CASSRGQFGGNTIYF. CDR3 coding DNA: TGTGCCAGCAGCCGCGGGCAGTTTGGTGGAAACACCATATATTTT.